Below, 9 T cell receptor beta chains from the same sample are listed, as sequenced in a study of blood T cell repertoires in COVID-19. Produced via immunoSEQ multiplex PCR; TCRdb's table is partial and in-frame only. This sample carries around 130,000 clones, approximately 87% of them seen once, and the ten largest clones take about 2%. Material for sequencing was peripheral blood. These TCRs come from a man aged 65 to 79 with active COVID-19.

V gene TRBV2 combines with J gene TRBJ2-1; D is perhaps TRBD2 (6 bases). V shed 10 bases and J shed 8 bases, with 21 bases lying between them. Germline V lookup: CDR1 SNHLY, CDR2 FYNNEI. This CDR3 has 14 amino acids. The CDR3 spells CATLEGQAPDEQFF. As DNA, the CDR3 is TGTGCCACCCTGGAGGGCCAGGCCCCCGATGAGCAGTTCTTC.

Here the CDR3 DNA reads TGTGCCAGACCTCGGGAATCGAGCGGGGAGCTGTTTTTT. It is translated as CARPRESSGELFF. The chain joins TRBV19 to TRBJ2-2, with D possibly being TRBD2 (5 bases). The CDR3 totals 13 residues. Between the trimmed V and J ends, which lost 9 bases and 7 bases, there was a span of 15 bases. The germline V gene encodes CDR1 LNHDA and CDR2 SQIVND (reference sequence).

The V gene is TRBV24-1, the J gene TRBJ2-1, with 14 bases lining up with TRBD2. Germline V CDR1 and CDR2: KGHDR, SFDVKD. V gave up 6 bases and J gave up 4 bases; unmatched junction bases: 7. The CDR3 has 17 residues. This CDR3 is CATSPGLAGGAYNEQFF. The CDR3 bases are TGTGCCACCAGTCCCGGACTAGCGGGAGGCGCATACAATGAGCAGTTCTTC.

The rearrangement uses TRBV3-1 (or the pseudogene TRBV3-2) and TRBJ2-7; no clear D gene. Trimming took off 4 bases at V and 1 base at J, with 2 bases between the two ends. The CDR3 runs to 11 residues. Germline CDR1 LGHDT, CDR2 YNNKEL (reference sequence). CDR3 sequence (DNA): TGTGCCAGCAGCCCTTCCTACGAGCAGTACTTC. Protein product: CASSPSYEQYF.

The chain employs TRBV3-1 (or the pseudogene TRBV3-2) and TRBJ1-5; 7 bases line up with TRBD1. The V gene's germline CDR1 is LGHDT and CDR2 YNNKEL (reference sequence). This CDR3 spans 17 amino acids. The V and J ends lost 2 bases and 0 bases, in that order; junction bases with no gene match: 7. CDR3 in DNA: TGTGCCAGCAGCCAATGCCGGGACAGACTTAGCAATCAGCCCCAGCATTTT. It yields the protein CASSQCRDRLSNQPQHF.

The gene calls are TRBV4-1 and TRBJ2-2; a possible D gene is TRBD1 (6 bases). Trimming stripped 5 bases from V and 3 bases from J, with 16 bases between. From germline, CDR1 is MGHRA and CDR2 YSYEKL. This CDR3 contains 16 residues. The CDR3 reads CASSFSRGSDTGELFF. The CDR3, as DNA: TGCGCCAGCAGCTTCTCCAGGGGCTCGGACACCGGGGAGCTGTTTTTT.

The chain uses TRBV6-5 and TRBJ2-1; 11 nucleotides line up with TRBD1. Germline-derived CDR1 and CDR2 are MNHEY and SVGAGI. The CDR3 is 16 amino acids. Trimming cost V 2 bases and J 3 bases; bases outside gene matches: 3. This CDR3 is CASSYRGTGGYNEQFF. For the CDR3, the DNA is TGTGCCAGCAGTTACAGGGGGACAGGGGGCTACAATGAGCAGTTCTTC.

J is TRBJ2-2 and V is TRBV3-1 (or the pseudogene TRBV3-2); possible D gene TRBD2, 6 bases. The CDR3 runs to 17 residues. The V and J ends lost 4 bases and 5 bases respectively, with 20 bases between them. Germline V gene data show CDR1 as LGHDT and CDR2 as YNNKEL (reference sequence). CDR3 DNA sequence: TGTGCCAGCAGCCCCTTAGGAGCGGGCCTAGGAACCGGGGAGCTGTTTTTT. This encodes CASSPLGAGLGTGELFF.

The table lists this clone with a few counts. The chain is built from TRBV28 and TRBJ2-3; D unresolved. V was trimmed by 3 bases and J by 2 bases, leaving 9 bases between them. CDR1 and CDR2 (germline): MDHEN, SYDVKM. The CDR3 has 14 residues. The CDR3 DNA sequence: TGTGCCAGCAGTTTCAACAGCAACACAGATACGCAGTATTTT. Translated: CASSFNSNTDTQYF. Complete variable domain (other parts from reference TRBV28 and TRBJ2-3): DVKVTQSSRYLVKRTGEKVFLECVQDMDHENMFWYRQDPGLGLRLIYFSYDVKMKEKGDIPEGYSVSREKKERFSLILESASTNQTSMYLCASSFNSNTDTQYFGPGTRLTVL.